These 27 T cell receptor beta chains came from one sample sequenced in a study of T cell repertoires in ileal Crohn's disease (dated by TCRdb to the late 2010s). Taken with the paper, the label for time point translates to: proximal margin of the surgical specimen (macroscopically non-inflamed). Receptor amplification or capture employed the immunoSEQ multiplex PCR assay. In its TCRdb copy, this immuneACCESS table keeps in-frame sequences only and misses some clones. Where compared with another copy, unresolved V genes explain less than half of these, and the others have no known cause. Counted in this sample were around 2,100 clones; 70% to 90% of them appeared once. Over 9% of the sample belongs to the ten largest clones. Input material: ileal tissue. All receptors derive from an adult with Crohn's disease.

This rearrangement joins TRBV7-8 to TRBJ2-2; TRBD2 matches 12 bases. The CDR3 consists of 21 residues. Trimming cost V 1 base and J 3 bases; bases outside gene matches: 15. Germline V gene sequence: CDR1 SGHVS, CDR2 FQNEAQ. This CDR3 reads CASSLVFAGLAGGRDTGELFF. CDR3 bases: TGTGCCAGCAGCTTAGTGTTTGCCGGGCTAGCGGGGGGGCGTGACACCGGGGAGCTGTTTTTT.

The chain carries TRBV7-6 and TRBJ2-7, with TRBD1 matching 8 bases. The CDR3 sequence is 15 residues long. Germline V CDR1 and CDR2: SGHVS, FNYEAQ. J lost 2 bases, V lost 5 bases, and 8 bases had no gene match. The CDR3 nucleotides read TGTGCCAGCAGCGTCGACAGGGGAGGCACCTACGAGCAGTACTTC. As protein: CASSVDRGGTYEQYF. Based on the CDR3 plus reference TRBV7-6 and TRBJ2-7, the full variable domain is GAGVSQSPRYKVTKRGQDVALRCDPISGHVSLYWYRQALGQGPEFLTYFNYEAQQDKSGLPNDRFSAERPEGSISTLTIQRTEQRDSAMYRCASSVDRGGTYEQYFGPGTRLTVT.

The chain combines TRBV7-9 with TRBJ2-5; D perhaps matches TRBD2 (6 bases). CDR3 size: 14 residues. V lost 5 bases, J lost 7 bases, and 17 bases lay in between. Germline CDR1 and CDR2: SEHNR and FQNEAQ (reference sequence). CDR3 amino acids: CASSPGLTSGTQYF. CDR3 DNA: TGTGCCAGCAGCCCGGGACTTACTTCTGGGACCCAGTACTTC.

V usage is TRBV10-3 and J usage is TRBJ2-5; D is unclear. The DNA end favors TRBJ2-7, so the J call may be wrong. In germline, CDR1 is ENHRY, CDR2 SYGVKD. CDR3 length equals 13 residues. In DNA, the CDR3 is TGTGCCATCAGTGTGGACGGGTCCTACGAGCAGTACTTC. It is translated as CAISVDGSYEQYF.

The J gene is TRBJ1-1, the V gene TRBV5-1, with D possibly TRBD1 on 5 matching bases. The V gene's germline CDR1 is SGHRS and CDR2 YFSETQ. The CDR3 loop spans 16 amino acids. Trimming took 5 bases from V and 1 from J, leaving 18 bases between them. The CDR3 DNA follows: TGCGCCAGCAGGGATTGGGACCAAACCTCGAACACTGAAGCTTTCTTT. Encoded protein: CASRDWDQTSNTEAFF. Full variable domain (remainder filled in from reference TRBV5-1 and TRBJ1-1): KAGVTQTPRYLIKTRGQQVTLSCSPISGHRSVSWYQQTPGQGLQFLFEYFSETQRNKGNFPGRFSGRQFSNSRSEMNVSTLELGDSALYLCASRDWDQTSNTEAFFGQGTRLTVV.

The gene calls are TRBV5-1 and TRBJ2-5; D uncertain. V lost 3 bases and J lost 1, with 10 bases in between. Germline V lookup: CDR1 SGHRS, CDR2 YFSETQ. This CDR3 comprises 14 residues. The CDR3 loop reads CASSSGRIQETQYF. DNA of the CDR3: TGCGCCAGCAGCTCTGGACGGATCCAAGAGACCCAGTACTTC.

V gene TRBV10-3 combines with J gene TRBJ2-3; TRBD2 aligns across 14 bases. This CDR3 has 15 amino acids. The germline CDR1 and CDR2 sequences are ENHRY and SYGVKD. V was clipped by 8 bases and J by 1 base; unmatched bases: 2. The CDR3 region has the DNA TGTGCCATCTCGACTAGCGGGAGGGGCACAGATACGCAGTATTTT. It specifies CAISTSGRGTDTQYF.

This clone was seen only once. The chain carries TRBV9 and TRBJ2-3; TRBD2 matches 12 bases. This CDR3 has 20 residues. The V gene's germline CDR1 is SGDLS and CDR2 YYNGEE. Trimming cost V 0 bases and J 2 bases; bases outside gene matches: 13. CDR3 in amino acids: CASSVGWRGTSGRTTDTQYF. The DNA of the CDR3 is TGTGCCAGCAGCGTAGGGTGGCGCGGGACTAGCGGGCGCACCACAGATACGCAGTATTTT.

The chain uses TRBV6-1 and TRBJ1-5; no reliable D call. The CDR3 extends over 13 amino acids. V gave up 2 bases and J gave up 5 bases, with 7 bases separating them. CDR1 and CDR2 (germline): MNHNS, SASEGT. CDR3 sequence: CASSEMWYQPQHF. The CDR3 bases are TGTGCCAGCAGTGAAATGTGGTATCAGCCCCAGCATTTT.

The V call is TRBV28, the J call TRBJ1-3, with 7 positions matching TRBD1. The germline CDR1 and CDR2 sequences are MDHEN and SYDVKM. The CDR3 covers 17 residues. V dropped 4 bases and J dropped 4; count of bases not matched to a gene: 13. The CDR3 DNA is TGTGCCAGCAGTTACGTGTCGAGGGGGCCGGTAGGAAACACCATATATTTT. This translates into CASSYVSRGPVGNTIYF. Based on the CDR3 plus reference TRBV28 and TRBJ1-3, the full variable domain is DVKVTQSSRYLVKRTGEKVFLECVQDMDHENMFWYRQDPGLGLRLIYFSYDVKMKEKGDIPEGYSVSREKKERFSLILESASTNQTSMYLCASSYVSRGPVGNTIYFGEGSWLTVV.

The rearrangement joins TRBV19 to TRBJ2-7; D is unclear. The V gene's germline CDR1 is LNHDA and CDR2 SQIVND (reference sequence). This CDR3 spans 12 amino acids. Trimming stripped 5 bases from V and 6 bases from J, with 11 bases between. The DNA for the CDR3 is TGTGCCAGTAGTCTCCATCCTGGCGAGCAGTACTTC. Protein sequence: CASSLHPGEQYF.

The chain uses TRBV10-3 and TRBJ2-7; a weak D match, TRBD1 (6 bases). Deletions cut 6 bases from V and 5 bases from J, with 14 bases between. From germline, CDR1 is ENHRY and CDR2 SYGVKD. The CDR3 loop spans 13 amino acids. CDR3 residues: CAIRDPGHDEQYF. Written as DNA, the CDR3 is TGTGCCATCAGGGACCCGGGACATGACGAGCAGTACTTC.

The chain recombines TRBV5-4 with TRBJ2-7, with D unclear. The CDR3 runs to 12 residues. Germline V gene data show CDR1 as SGHNT and CDR2 as YYREEE (reference sequence). V lost 3 bases, J lost 7 bases, and 11 bases lay in between. CDR3 region: CASSWAAGEQYF. The CDR3 DNA reads TGTGCCAGCAGCTGGGCGGCTGGGGAGCAGTACTTC.

This chain's CDR3 is CASSLNRGPSSGNTIYF. CDR3 in DNA: TGTGCCAGCAGCTTAAACAGGGGGCCAAGCTCTGGAAACACCATATATTTT. The chain joins TRBV7-2 to TRBJ1-3, with TRBD1 identical over 9 bases. In germline, CDR1 is SGHTA, CDR2 FQGNSA. This CDR3 is built from 17 residues. Trimming at V came to 2 bases and at J to 0 bases, leaving 5 bases not matched to a gene.

This rearrangement joins TRBV7-6 to TRBJ1-3; 8 bases fit TRBD1. Germline lookup yields CDR1 SGHVS and CDR2 FNYEAQ. The CDR3 length is 20 residues. V shed 2 bases and J 0 bases; nucleotides not matched to a gene: 15. CDR3 in amino acids: CASSLYPRTGSTLSGNTIYF. For the CDR3, the DNA is TGTGCCAGCAGCTTATACCCCAGGACAGGGTCAACACTCTCTGGAAACACCATATATTTT.

The gene calls are TRBV11-1 and TRBJ2-7; D is possibly TRBD1 (5 bases). Trimming cost V 5 bases and J 2 bases, with 13 bases left between them. The CDR3 loop spans 14 amino acids. The germline V gene has CDR1 SGHAT and CDR2 FQDESV (reference sequence). CDR3: CASSLLGDPYEQYF. In DNA form, the CDR3 reads TGTGCCAGCAGCCTCTTAGGGGATCCCTACGAGCAGTACTTC.

About this clone itself: Additional DNA sequences in this sample encode the identical CDR3. The V gene is TRBV9, the J gene TRBJ1-1, with D unclear. The CDR3 loop spans 14 amino acids. Germline values: CDR1 SGDLS, CDR2 YYNGEE. Trimming removed 0 bases from V and 1 base from J, with 7 bases in between. CDR3 DNA: TGTGCCAGCAGCGTAGTCTCAGAGAACACTGAAGCTTTCTTT. Amino acid sequence: CASSVVSENTEAFF.

The gene calls are TRBV14 and TRBJ2-2; D is unclear. This CDR3 spans 13 amino acids. Germline V gene sequence: CDR1 SGHDN, CDR2 FVKESK. V was cut by 3 bases and J by 14 bases, with 16 bases left in between. CDR3 nucleotides: TGTGCCAGCAGCCAGTTCCAGGATGGGGTACTGTTTTTT. Protein sequence: CASSQFQDGVLFF. Together with reference TRBV14 and TRBJ2-2, the CDR3 gives the full variable domain: EAGVTQFPSHSVIEKGQTVTLRCDPISGHDNLYWYRRVMGKEIKFLLHFVKESKQDESGMPNNRFLAERTGGTYSTLKVQPAELEDSGVYFCASSQFQDGVLFFGEGSRLTVL.

The chain links TRBV4-2 to TRBJ2-2, with 10 bases identical to TRBD2. J was trimmed by 5 bases and V by 0 bases; bases with no gene match: 9. CDR3 size: 18 residues. Per germline, CDR1 LGHNA and CDR2 YNFKEQ. The DNA of the CDR3 is TGTGCCAGCAGCCAAGATACAAGACTAGCGGGTGGGACCGGGGAGCTGTTTTTT. It codes for CASSQDTRLAGGTGELFF.

This clone showed up just a few times. The genes are TRBV9 and TRBJ2-3; no firm D call. CDR3 length equals 12 residues. Germline V gene lookup returns CDR1 SGDLS and CDR2 YYNGEE. V was clipped by 3 bases and J by 0 bases, with 2 bases between them. CDR3 sequence (DNA): TGTGCCAGCAGCGCTAGCACAGATACGCAGTATTTT. Residues: CASSASTDTQYF.

The gene calls are TRBV7-2 and TRBJ1-2; 7 positions agree with TRBD1. The V segment lost 8 bases and the J segment 7 bases; nucleotides outside the gene matches: 13. This CDR3 is built from 14 residues. Per the germline V gene, CDR1 is SGHTA and CDR2 is FQGNSA. The CDR3: CASLRRGQGVGYTF. DNA for the CDR3: TGTGCCAGCCTACGGAGGGGGCAGGGGGTTGGCTACACCTTC.

J is TRBJ1-2 and V is TRBV11-2; a possible D gene is TRBD1 (5 bases). The CDR3 covers 13 residues. Germline values: CDR1 SGHAT, CDR2 FQNNGV. V dropped 1 base and J dropped 3 bases, with 6 bases sitting between them. The CDR3: CASSLGGDYGYTF. As DNA, the CDR3 is TGTGCCAGCAGCTTAGGAGGGGACTATGGCTACACCTTC.

The DNA for the CDR3 is TGTGCCAGCAGCGTAGGCAGGGTCCAAGAGACCCAGTACTTC. This codes for CASSVGRVQETQYF. V and J are TRBV9 and TRBJ2-5; perhaps TRBD1 as D (5 bases). V was shortened by 0 bases and J by 1 base, with 7 bases between the two germline ends. Germline CDR1 SGDLS, CDR2 YYNGEE. CDR3 length equals 14 residues.

V and J are TRBV2 and TRBJ1-2, with D tentatively TRBD1 (5 bases). CDR1 and CDR2 from the germline V gene are SNHLY and FYNNEI. Trimming cost V 4 bases and J 6 bases, with 15 bases left between them. There are 14 residues in the CDR3. The CDR3 region is CASSVRQGGNGYTF. CDR3 in DNA: TGTGCCAGCAGTGTACGTCAGGGCGGAAATGGCTACACCTTC. Combining the CDR3 with reference TRBV2 and TRBJ1-2 gives the whole variable domain EPEVTQTPSHQVTQMGQEVILRCVPISNHLYFYWYRQILGQKVEFLVSFYNNEISEKSEIFDDQFSVERPDGSNFTLKIRSTKLEDSAMYFCASSVRQGGNGYTFGSGTRLTVV.

This sequence joins TRBV7-9 and TRBJ1-4, with a weak D call TRBD1 (5 bases). Germline CDR1 SEHNR, CDR2 FQNEAQ (reference sequence). With 5 bases removed from V and 12 bases from J, the gap between germline ends came to 10 bases. The CDR3 length is 11 residues. In DNA, the CDR3 is TGTGCCAGCAGCCAGGGAACCGAACTGTTTTTT. Translated, it gives CASSQGTELFF.

The chain joins TRBV7-2 to TRBJ1-5, with TRBD1 identical over 12 bases. The CDR3 contains 17 residues. V shed 8 bases, J shed 6 bases, and the junction held 14 bases outside the gene matches. Germline V gene sequence: CDR1 SGHTA, CDR2 FQGNSA. The CDR3 nucleotides read TGTGCCAGCCAAATAACACCCGGGACAGGGGGCCGTCAGCCCCAGCATTTT. It translates to CASQITPGTGGRQPQHF.

The chain links TRBV11-2 to TRBJ2-3, with unresolved D. CDR3 length: 16 residues. The V gene lost 1 base and the J gene lost 0 bases, with 11 bases spanning the gap. The germline V gene has CDR1 SGHAT and CDR2 FQNNGV. The CDR3 loop reads CASSLGASPSTDTQYF. The DNA of the CDR3 is TGTGCCAGCAGCTTAGGCGCGTCGCCTAGCACAGATACGCAGTATTTT. The whole variable domain, filled in from reference TRBV11-2 and TRBJ2-3, reads EAGVAQSPRYKIIEKRQSVAFWCNPISGHATLYWYQQILGQGPKLLIQFQNNGVVDDSQLPKDRFSAERLKGVDSTLKIQPAKLEDSAVYLCASSLGASPSTDTQYFGPGTRLTVL.